A single sample is the source of the 9 T cell receptor beta chains below, sequenced in a study of shared T cell receptors in the human thymus. Repertoires were generated with immunoSEQ multiplex PCR, while TCRdb's copy carries only in-frame clones and drops some. The data show about 660,000 clones, around nine tenths seen once. The sample was also linked to a second study, of human thymus T cells.

The sample was thymocytes. Receptors were obtained from a boy younger than two with a congenital heart defect.

The chain is built from TRBV2 and TRBJ2-7, with D unresolved. Per germline, CDR1 SNHLY and CDR2 FYNNEI. The V end was cut by 4 bases, the J end by 5 bases, with 9 bases between. The CDR3 has 12 amino acids. The CDR3 nucleotides read TGTGCCAGCAGTGGGAGCCACCACGAGCAGTACTTC. It translates to CASSGSHHEQYF.

This chain uses TRBV5-1 with TRBJ1-3; 7 bases are shared with TRBD1. The CDR3 runs to 14 residues. V lost 4 bases to trimming and J lost 3 bases; unmatched junction nucleotides: 4. In germline, CDR1 is SGHRS, CDR2 YFSETQ. CDR3 nucleotide sequence: TGCGCCAGCAGCGCCAGGGGGGTTGGAAACACCATATATTTT. It yields the protein CASSARGVGNTIYF.

The J gene is TRBJ2-3, the V gene TRBV7-9; the match to TRBD2 covers 11 bases. This CDR3 is built from 16 residues. The V gene's germline CDR1 is SEHNR and CDR2 FQNEAQ (reference sequence). Unmatched junction bases numbered 4, after V lost 5 bases and J lost 0 bases. The CDR3 nucleotides are TGTGCCAGCAGCCCGCGGACTAGCGGGAGCACAGATACGCAGTATTTT. Translation: CASSPRTSGSTDTQYF.

The genes are TRBV11-3 and TRBJ1-4; a weak D match, TRBD1 (5 bases). Trimming removed 5 bases at V and 0 bases at J, with 19 bases between. The CDR3 runs 18 residues. Germline V gene lookup returns CDR1 SGHNT and CDR2 YENEEA. The CDR3 sequence: CASSPHSGVDATNEKLFF. The CDR3 DNA reads as TGTGCCAGCAGCCCGCATTCGGGGGTGGATGCAACTAATGAAAAACTGTTTTTT. Variable domain in full (rest from reference TRBV11-3 and TRBJ1-4): EAGVVQSPRYKIIEKKQPVAFWCNPISGHNTLYWYLQNLGQGPELLIRYENEEAVDDSQLPKDRFSAERLKGVDSTLKIQPAELGDSAVYLCASSPHSGVDATNEKLFFGSGTQLSVL.

This rearrangement joins TRBV2 to TRBJ2-7; 8 bases line up with TRBD2. The trim removed 4 bases at V and 4 bases at J, leaving 6 bases unmatched. CDR3 length equals 14 residues. Per the germline V gene, CDR1 is SNHLY and CDR2 is FYNNEI. This CDR3 reads CASSAGGREYEQYF. The DNA for the CDR3 is TGTGCCAGCAGTGCGGGGGGGCGCGAGTACGAGCAGTACTTC.

This clone was counted once. This chain links TRBV6-5 with TRBJ2-5, with D unresolved. The ends were cut back, 5 bases at V and 5 bases at J, with 15 bases in the middle. CDR3 size: 14 residues. CDR1 and CDR2 from the germline V gene are MNHEY and SVGAGI. This CDR3 is CASSEELARETQYF. CDR3 bases: TGTGCCAGCAGTGAAGAATTAGCTCGGGAGACCCAGTACTTC.

The V and J genes are TRBV7-9 and TRBJ2-1; a possible D gene is TRBD1 (6 bases). Germline V gives CDR1 SEHNR, CDR2 FQNEAQ (reference sequence). V dropped 0 bases and J dropped 5 bases, with 14 bases sitting between them. The CDR3 has 16 residues. CDR3 nucleotides: TGTGCCAGCAGCTTAGCTGGGACACCGACGCACAATGAGCAGTTCTTC. Protein product: CASSLAGTPTHNEQFF.

This clone has just one count. This chain joins TRBV4-2 and TRBJ2-7; D is possibly TRBD2 (5 bases). The CDR3 is 15 residues long. V lost 0 bases and J lost 6, with 15 bases in between. CDR1 is LGHNA and CDR2 is YNFKEQ in the germline V gene. CDR3 nucleotides: TGTGCCAGCAGCCAAGAAGCTAGCCTTAGCCCCGAGCAGTACTTC. This codes for CASSQEASLSPEQYF.

A few counts support this clone. This chain uses TRBV5-1 with TRBJ2-1, with no clear D. V was shortened by 0 bases and J by 7 bases, with 14 bases between the two germline ends. Germline V lookup: CDR1 SGHRS, CDR2 YFSETQ. The CDR3 is made up of 15 amino acids. Here the CDR3 reads CASSLVSDSKNEQFF. As DNA, the CDR3 is TGCGCCAGCAGCTTGGTCAGCGACTCTAAGAATGAGCAGTTCTTC.